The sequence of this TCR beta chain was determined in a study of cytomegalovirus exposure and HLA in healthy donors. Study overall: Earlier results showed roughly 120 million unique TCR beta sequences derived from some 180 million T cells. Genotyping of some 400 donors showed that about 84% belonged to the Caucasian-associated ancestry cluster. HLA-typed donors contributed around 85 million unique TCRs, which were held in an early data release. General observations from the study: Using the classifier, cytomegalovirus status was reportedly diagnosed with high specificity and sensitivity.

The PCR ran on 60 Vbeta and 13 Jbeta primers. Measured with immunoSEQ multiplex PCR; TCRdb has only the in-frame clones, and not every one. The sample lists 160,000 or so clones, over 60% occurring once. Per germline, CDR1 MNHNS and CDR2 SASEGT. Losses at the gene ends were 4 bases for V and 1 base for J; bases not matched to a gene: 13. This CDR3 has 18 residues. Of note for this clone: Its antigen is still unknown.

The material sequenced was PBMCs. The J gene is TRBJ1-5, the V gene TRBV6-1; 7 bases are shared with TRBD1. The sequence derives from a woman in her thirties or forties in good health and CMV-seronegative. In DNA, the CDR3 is TGTGCCAGCAGTGCCAAAGAAGGACAGGCCCCAAGCAATCAGCCCCAGCATTTT. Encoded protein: CASSAKEGQAPSNQPQHF.